A selection of T cell receptor beta chains follows, all from one sample in a study of beta chain features in type 1 diabetes. Produced via immunoSEQ multiplex PCR; TCRdb's table is partial and in-frame only. The table has approximately 470,000 clones, around 28% seen once. Source material: naive CD4+ T cells from blood. These receptors were collected from a man younger than 35 in good health. CDR3s include the opening cysteine and the closing phenylalanine or tryptophan. A D gene is named only where the DNA matches it firmly. For some rows the clone size is stated as once, few or many, or as a class when expanded; others skip it.

j_gene: TRBJ1-1
d_gene: .
v_gene: TRBV7-3
abundance: .
CDR3nt: TGTGCCAGCAGCTTACAGGGCAAGGACACTGAAGCTTTCTTT
CDR3aa: CASSLQGKDTEAFF

j_gene: TRBJ2-3
d_gene: TRBD2
v_gene: TRBV9
abundance: few
CDR3nt: TGTGCCAGCCGCAATAGCGGGGGTAGCACAGATACGCAGTATTTT
CDR3aa: CASRNSGGSTDTQYF

j_gene: TRBJ2-5
d_gene: TRBD2
v_gene: TRBV10-3
abundance: .
CDR3nt: TGTGCCATCAGTGAGATACTAGCGGGAGGTCAAGAGACCCAGTACTTC
CDR3aa: CAISEILAGGQETQYF

j_gene: TRBJ2-1
d_gene: .
v_gene: TRBV27
abundance: once
CDR3nt: TGTGCCAGCAGTTTATTGACAGGCTCACATGAGCAGTTCTTC
CDR3aa: CASSLLTGSHEQFF

j_gene: TRBJ2-3
d_gene: .
v_gene: TRBV9
abundance: few
CDR3nt: TGTGCCAGCAGCGTAGCTCAGCGCCCTAGCACAGATACGCAGTATTTT
CDR3aa: CASSVAQRPSTDTQYF

j_gene: TRBJ2-1
d_gene: TRBD2
v_gene: TRBV5-4
abundance: .
CDR3nt: TGTGCCAGCAGCTTGCCTACTAGCGGGAGAGATGAGCAGTTCTTC
CDR3aa: CASSLPTSGRDEQFF

j_gene: TRBJ1-1
d_gene: .
v_gene: TRBV20-1
abundance: .
CDR3nt: TGCAGTGCTAGTCCCGGGGCTGAAGCTTTCTTT
CDR3aa: CSASPGAEAFF

j_gene: TRBJ1-4
d_gene: .
v_gene: TRBV29-1
abundance: .
CDR3nt: TGCAGCGTTGAAAGAGGTCTGAATGAAAAACTGTTTTTT
CDR3aa: CSVERGLNEKLFF

j_gene: TRBJ2-1
d_gene: .
v_gene: TRBV5-1
abundance: .
CDR3nt: TGCGCCAGCAGCGTTCTAGCGTTGTCCTACAATGAGCAGTTCTTC
CDR3aa: CASSVLALSYNEQFF

j_gene: TRBJ2-7
d_gene: .
v_gene: TRBV7-9
abundance: .
CDR3nt: TGTGCCAGCAGCCACCCCGGGCCATACGAGCAGTACTTC
CDR3aa: CASSHPGPYEQYF

j_gene: TRBJ1-2
d_gene: .
v_gene: TRBV7-2
abundance: .
CDR3nt: TGTGCCAGCAGCTTACCCGGAAGAGTCTATGGCTACACCTTC
CDR3aa: CASSLPGRVYGYTF

j_gene: TRBJ1-5
d_gene: TRBD1
v_gene: TRBV30
abundance: few
CDR3nt: TGTGCCTGGAGTGTAGGGGGCCTCGATCAGCCCCAGCATTTT
CDR3aa: CAWSVGGLDQPQHF

j_gene: TRBJ2-1
d_gene: TRBD2
v_gene: TRBV9
abundance: .
CDR3nt: TGTGCCAGCAGCGTAGGTGGTAGCGGGGCCCTCTACAATGAGCAGTTCTTC
CDR3aa: CASSVGGSGALYNEQFF

j_gene: TRBJ2-1
d_gene: .
v_gene: TRBV19
abundance: .
CDR3nt: TGTGCCAGTAGCGGATCCTACAATGAGCAGTTCTTC
CDR3aa: CASSGSYNEQFF

j_gene: TRBJ2-5
d_gene: .
v_gene: TRBV2
abundance: few
CDR3nt: TGTGCCAGCAGTGGAGAGCGGGAAGAGACCCAGTACTTC
CDR3aa: CASSGEREETQYF

j_gene: TRBJ2-1
d_gene: TRBD2
v_gene: TRBV29-1
abundance: once
CDR3nt: TGCAGCGTTACTAGCGGGAGGGTTGGAGGGGCTGAGCAGTTCTTC
CDR3aa: CSVTSGRVGGAEQFF

j_gene: TRBJ2-5
d_gene: .
v_gene: TRBV28
abundance: .
CDR3nt: TGTGCCAGCAGTCCCCTAGCAAGAAATCACCAAGAGACCCAGTACTTC
CDR3aa: CASSPLARNHQETQYF

j_gene: TRBJ1-1
d_gene: TRBD1
v_gene: TRBV4-2
abundance: .
CDR3nt: TGTGCCAGCAGCCAGGGACAGGAGAACACTGAAGCTTTCTTT
CDR3aa: CASSQGQENTEAFF

j_gene: TRBJ1-1
d_gene: .
v_gene: TRBV5-4
abundance: few
CDR3nt: TGTGCCAGCAGACCAGGCGCAGGGTGGATGAACACTGAAGCTTTCTTT
CDR3aa: CASRPGAGWMNTEAFF

j_gene: TRBJ1-1
d_gene: .
v_gene: TRBV10-3
abundance: .
CDR3nt: TGTGCCATCAGTGAGTCTGGGGTGGGGTACGCTGAAGCTTTCTTT
CDR3aa: CAISESGVGYAEAFF

j_gene: TRBJ2-4
d_gene: .
v_gene: TRBV25-1
abundance: .
CDR3nt: TGTGCCAGCAGTGTCAGGGAGAGAGCCAAAAACATTCAGTACTTC
CDR3aa: CASSVRERAKNIQYF

j_gene: TRBJ2-7
d_gene: TRBD2
v_gene: TRBV7-9
abundance: .
CDR3nt: TGTGCCAGCAGCTTAGGACTAGCGGGAGGGCCAACCTACGAGCAGTACTTC
CDR3aa: CASSLGLAGGPTYEQYF

j_gene: TRBJ2-5
d_gene: .
v_gene: TRBV10-3
abundance: .
CDR3nt: TGTGCCATCAGTACCCCGACTACGTACCAAGAGACCCAGTACTTC
CDR3aa: CAISTPTTYQETQYF

j_gene: TRBJ2-5
d_gene: .
v_gene: TRBV9
abundance: once
CDR3nt: TGTGCCAGCAGCGTAGTCGACAGGCCTCAAGAGACCCAGTACTTC
CDR3aa: CASSVVDRPQETQYF

j_gene: TRBJ2-5
d_gene: TRBD2
v_gene: TRBV5-1
abundance: .
CDR3nt: TGCGCCAGCAGCCCTCAGAGCGCGGGAGCAGAGACCCAGTACTTC
CDR3aa: CASSPQSAGAETQYF

j_gene: TRBJ2-3
d_gene: TRBD1
v_gene: TRBV9
abundance: .
CDR3nt: TGTGCCAGCAGCGTAGCAGGGGGCCGGGATACGCAGTATTTT
CDR3aa: CASSVAGGRDTQYF

j_gene: TRBJ1-2
d_gene: TRBD1
v_gene: TRBV29-1
abundance: few
CDR3nt: TGCAGCGTGGGCTCCCTAGGGGGCCCGGTCAATTATGGCTACACCTTC
CDR3aa: CSVGSLGGPVNYGYTF

j_gene: TRBJ1-5
d_gene: .
v_gene: TRBV5-1
abundance: .
CDR3nt: TGCGCCAGCAGCTTGGGACCCAATCAGCCCCAGCATTTT
CDR3aa: CASSLGPNQPQHF

j_gene: TRBJ2-7
d_gene: TRBD1
v_gene: TRBV30
abundance: few
CDR3nt: TGTGCCTGGAGTATCACAGGGGGCCGTTCCTACGAGCAGTACTTC
CDR3aa: CAWSITGGRSYEQYF

j_gene: TRBJ2-7
d_gene: TRBD1
v_gene: TRBV18
abundance: .
CDR3nt: TGTGCCAGCTCACTCGACAGGGGGACTATCTACGAGCAGTACTTC
CDR3aa: CASSLDRGTIYEQYF

j_gene: TRBJ2-3
d_gene: .
v_gene: TRBV7-2
abundance: .
CDR3nt: TGTGCCAGCAGCCCGAAGGGACGTGATACGCAGTATTTT
CDR3aa: CASSPKGRDTQYF

j_gene: TRBJ2-1
d_gene: TRBD1
v_gene: TRBV9
abundance: few
CDR3nt: TGTGCCAGCAGCGTACGGGACAGCGATGAGCAGTTCTTC
CDR3aa: CASSVRDSDEQFF

j_gene: TRBJ2-7
d_gene: .
v_gene: TRBV30
abundance: .
CDR3nt: TGTGCCTGTTCCGACGGCCGCCTATGGCAGTACTTC
CDR3aa: CACSDGRLWQYF

j_gene: TRBJ2-1
d_gene: .
v_gene: TRBV7-3
abundance: .
CDR3nt: TGTGCCAGCAGCTTAGCGATTCTTTCCTACAATGAGCAGTTCTTC
CDR3aa: CASSLAILSYNEQFF

j_gene: TRBJ1-2
d_gene: TRBD1
v_gene: TRBV27
abundance: few
CDR3nt: TGTGCCAGCAGTTCCGCGGACAGGGGATTTGGCTACACCTTC
CDR3aa: CASSSADRGFGYTF

j_gene: TRBJ2-2
d_gene: TRBD1
v_gene: TRBV9
abundance: once
CDR3nt: TGTGCCAGCAGCCCTCGGGGACAGGGGAGTTACTACGGGGAGCTGTTTTTT
CDR3aa: CASSPRGQGSYYGELFF

j_gene: TRBJ2-5
d_gene: TRBD1
v_gene: TRBV11-1
abundance: few
CDR3nt: TGTGCCAGCAGCCAAAGAGGGACAGGGGAACAAGAGACCCAGTACTTC
CDR3aa: CASSQRGTGEQETQYF

j_gene: TRBJ1-4
d_gene: TRBD1
v_gene: TRBV2
abundance: few
CDR3nt: TGTGCCAGCAGTTCGACAGGGCCTAATGAAAAACTGTTTTTT
CDR3aa: CASSSTGPNEKLFF

j_gene: TRBJ2-7
d_gene: TRBD1
v_gene: TRBV5-4
abundance: .
CDR3nt: TGTGCCAGCAGCCCGGAACCGGGACAGGATTACGAGCAGTACTTC
CDR3aa: CASSPEPGQDYEQYF

j_gene: TRBJ2-7
d_gene: TRBD1
v_gene: TRBV29-1
abundance: few
CDR3nt: TGCAGCGTTGAGGGACAGGGGGCTGGGGAGCAGTACTTC
CDR3aa: CSVEGQGAGEQYF

j_gene: TRBJ1-2
d_gene: .
v_gene: TRBV9
abundance: .
CDR3nt: TGTGCCAGCAGCGTAGGCTGGGGAACTAACTATGGCTACACCTTC
CDR3aa: CASSVGWGTNYGYTF

j_gene: TRBJ2-1
d_gene: .
v_gene: TRBV30
abundance: few
CDR3nt: TGTGCCTGGAGCCAAAATGGGGGGGAGCAGTTCTTC
CDR3aa: CAWSQNGGEQFF

j_gene: TRBJ2-1
d_gene: .
v_gene: TRBV7-2
abundance: few
CDR3nt: TGTGCCAGCAGTTCCGGGGAAAATGAGCAGTTCTTC
CDR3aa: CASSSGENEQFF

j_gene: TRBJ2-5
d_gene: TRBD1
v_gene: TRBV5-5
abundance: once
CDR3nt: TGTGCCAGCAGCGTCGGACAGGGCCGTTCGACCCAGTACTTC
CDR3aa: CASSVGQGRSTQYF

j_gene: TRBJ1-1
d_gene: TRBD1
v_gene: TRBV30
abundance: few
CDR3nt: TGTGCCTGGAGTAGGGACAGGGGCTTCACTGAAGCTTTCTTT
CDR3aa: CAWSRDRGFTEAFF

j_gene: TRBJ2-3
d_gene: .
v_gene: TRBV29-1
abundance: few
CDR3nt: TGCAGCGTTGTAGGACAGATAACTAGCACAGATACGCAGTATTTT
CDR3aa: CSVVGQITSTDTQYF

j_gene: TRBJ1-2
d_gene: .
v_gene: TRBV6-1
abundance: .
CDR3nt: TGTGCCAGCAGTGAAGCAATAGAAAACTATGGCTACACCTTC
CDR3aa: CASSEAIENYGYTF

j_gene: TRBJ2-1
d_gene: TRBD2
v_gene: TRBV27
abundance: .
CDR3nt: TGTGCCAGCAGTCCTACCCTCGCGGGAGGGGTGCTCTTC
CDR3aa: CASSPTLAGGVLF

j_gene: TRBJ2-3
d_gene: .
v_gene: TRBV11-3
abundance: .
CDR3nt: TGTGCCAGCAGCTTAGTAGGGACACACACGCAGTATTTT
CDR3aa: CASSLVGTHTQYF

j_gene: TRBJ2-2
d_gene: TRBD2
v_gene: TRBV6-1
abundance: few
CDR3nt: TGTGCCAGCAGTGAAAGCGGGGGGCACGGGGAGCTGTTTTTT
CDR3aa: CASSESGGHGELFF

j_gene: TRBJ2-5
d_gene: .
v_gene: TRBV5-4
abundance: .
CDR3nt: TGTGCCAGCAGCGGGGAGACCCAGTACTTC
CDR3aa: CASSGETQYF